Each of the 27 T cell receptor beta chains below was sequenced from the same sample in a study of blood T cell repertoires in COVID-19. Clones were sequenced by immunoSEQ multiplex PCR, and TCRdb holds only the in-frame ones, with some missing. Here the sample spans hundreds of thousands of clones, more than 75% being singletons. The sequencing input was peripheral blood. These TCRs come from a woman aged 45-65 years with COVID-19, enrolled during active disease.

This clone was seen once. V usage is TRBV11-3 and J usage is TRBJ2-7; the match to TRBD2 covers 9 bases. The CDR3 has 15 amino acids. Germline V lookup: CDR1 SGHNT, CDR2 YENEEA. Trimming at V came to 1 base and at J to 6 bases, leaving 7 bases not matched to a gene. The CDR3 is CASSLGLAGLVEQYF. CDR3 nucleotide sequence: TGTGCCAGCAGCTTAGGGCTAGCGGGACTCGTCGAGCAGTACTTC.

The chain is built from TRBV30 and TRBJ2-7, with 13 bases aligning to TRBD2. CDR3 length: 17 residues. J lost 4 bases, V lost 0 bases, and 9 bases had no gene match. Germline-derived CDR1 and CDR2 are GTSNPN and SVGIG (reference sequence). The CDR3 nucleotides are TGTGCCTGGAGTGTATTAAGGGGACTAGCGGGAAAGTACGAGCAGTACTTC. Translated, it gives CAWSVLRGLAGKYEQYF. Based on the CDR3 plus reference TRBV30 and TRBJ2-7, the full variable domain is SQTIHQWPATLVQPVGSPLSLECTVEGTSNPNLYWYRQAAGRGLQLLFYSVGIGQISSEVPQNLSASRPQDRQFILSSKKLLLSDSGFYLCAWSVLRGLAGKYEQYFGPGTRLTVT.

The table lists this clone with a count of one. The rearrangement links TRBV30 to TRBJ1-2; D is ambiguous. Germline V lookup: CDR1 GTSNPN, CDR2 SVGIG (reference sequence). V lost 7 bases and J lost 4, with 16 bases in between. CDR3 length: 13 residues. For the CDR3, the DNA is TGTGCCTATCGCCGTACAGCTGTCTATGGCTACACCTTC. Translating gives CAYRRTAVYGYTF. Drawing the rest from reference TRBV30 and TRBJ1-2, the complete variable domain is SQTIHQWPATLVQPVGSPLSLECTVEGTSNPNLYWYRQAAGRGLQLLFYSVGIGQISSEVPQNLSASRPQDRQFILSSKKLLLSDSGFYLCAYRRTAVYGYTFGSGTRLTVV.

This clone was counted only a few times. V is TRBV10-3 and J is TRBJ1-5, with a possible D match to TRBD1 (5 bases). Trimming removed 7 bases at V and 1 base at J, with 8 bases between. The V gene's germline CDR1 is ENHRY and CDR2 SYGVKD. The CDR3 length is 13 residues. The CDR3 spells CAITAGSNQPQHF. DNA for the CDR3: TGTGCCATCACGGCAGGGAGCAATCAGCCCCAGCATTTT.

The chain is built from TRBV5-1 and TRBJ1-1, with D perhaps TRBD1 (6 bases). Germline V CDR1 and CDR2: SGHRS, YFSETQ. The CDR3 length is 12 residues. V was trimmed by 4 bases and J by 11 bases, leaving 15 bases between them. Here the CDR3 reads CASSAGGRGAFF. The CDR3 region has the DNA TGCGCCAGCAGCGCCGGGGGGCGCGGGGCTTTCTTT.

This clone was detected a few times. CDR3 region: CASSVNQGGYTF. In nucleotides, the CDR3 is TGTGCCAGCAGCGTAAATCAGGGAGGCTACACCTTC. This chain joins TRBV9 and TRBJ1-2; D perhaps matches TRBD1 (5 bases). The ends were cut back, 1 base at V and 8 bases at J, with 9 bases in the middle. The CDR3 is 12 residues long. Per the germline V gene, CDR1 is SGDLS and CDR2 is YYNGEE.

The chain carries TRBV5-4 and TRBJ1-2; TRBD1 matches 8 bases. With 4 bases clipped from V and 5 bases from J, the junction kept 7 bases outside the gene matches. Germline CDR1 reads SGHNT; CDR2 reads YYREEE (reference sequence). This CDR3 region has 14 residues. In nucleotides, the CDR3 is TGTGCCAGCAGCGCGGCCGGGACAGGATATGGCTACACCTTC. Its translation is CASSAAGTGYGYTF.

The chain links TRBV9 to TRBJ2-2; 10 bases fit TRBD1. The CDR3 has 16 residues. Losses at the gene ends were 3 bases for V and 3 bases for J; bases not matched to a gene: 5. CDR1 and CDR2 from the germline V gene are SGDLS and YYNGEE. The DNA for the CDR3 is TGTGCCAGCAGCGGCCGGGACAGGGGTGACACCGGGGAGCTGTTTTTT. Translating it yields CASSGRDRGDTGELFF. Combining the CDR3 with reference TRBV9 and TRBJ2-2 gives the whole variable domain DSGVTQTPKHLITATGQRVTLRCSPRSGDLSVYWYQQSLDQGLQFLIQYYNGEERAKGNILERFSAQQFPDLHSELNLSSLELGDSALYFCASSGRDRGDTGELFFGEGSRLTVL.

This chain connects TRBV7-2 to TRBJ2-1, with TRBD1 identical over 11 bases. Germline V gene data show CDR1 as SGHTA and CDR2 as FQGNSA. The CDR3 is 13 amino acids. Trimming cost V 8 bases and J 7 bases; bases outside gene matches: 4. The CDR3 loop reads CASEGQGENEQFF. The CDR3 DNA is TGTGCCAGCGAGGGACAGGGGGAAAATGAGCAGTTCTTC. The entire variable domain, with the rest obtained from reference TRBV7-2 and TRBJ2-1, is as follows: GAGVSQSPSNKVTEKGKDVELRCDPISGHTALYWYRQSLGQGLEFLIYFQGNSAPDKSGLPSDRFSAERTGGSVSTLTIQRTQQEDSAVYLCASEGQGENEQFFGPGTRLTVL.

This clone was seen more than once but under ten times. The same CDR3 also results from other DNA sequences found in this sample. The chain carries TRBV19 and TRBJ1-1; possible D gene TRBD1, 6 bases. Germline V gene lookup returns CDR1 LNHDA and CDR2 SQIVND (reference sequence). The length of the CDR3 is 14 residues. Trimming cost V 4 bases and J 0 bases, with 9 bases left between them. In DNA form, the CDR3 reads TGTGCCAGTAGTACTCAGGGGATGAACACTGAAGCTTTCTTT. Translating gives CASSTQGMNTEAFF.

The table lists this clone with a few counts. The chain links TRBV7-9 to TRBJ2-7; 8 bases agree with TRBD1. The V and J ends lost 3 bases and 3 bases, in that order; junction bases with no gene match: 4. The germline gives CDR1 SEHNR, CDR2 FQNEAQ (reference sequence). There are 14 residues in the CDR3. CDR3 coding DNA: TGTGCCAGCAGCTTTTCAGGGGGCAGCTACGAGCAGTACTTC. Residues: CASSFSGGSYEQYF.

The rearrangement uses TRBV5-4 and TRBJ2-2; possibly TRBD2 for D (8 bases). V was clipped by 6 bases and J by 7 bases, with 22 bases between them. CDR3 length equals 16 residues. Germline V gene data show CDR1 as SGHNT and CDR2 as YYREEE (reference sequence). CDR3: CASKFRPGGGNGELFF. CDR3 DNA: TGTGCCAGCAAATTCCGACCGGGAGGGGGCAACGGGGAGCTGTTTTTT. The entire variable domain, with the rest obtained from reference TRBV5-4 and TRBJ2-2, is as follows: ETGVTQSPTHLIKTRGQQVTLRCSSQSGHNTVSWYQQALGQGPQFIFQYYREEENGRGNFPPRFSGLQFPNYSSELNVNALELDDSALYLCASKFRPGGGNGELFFGEGSRLTVL.

V usage is TRBV30 and J usage is TRBJ1-3; D unclear. Germline CDR1 GTSNPN, CDR2 SVGIG (reference sequence). V was pared by 0 bases and J by 2 bases, with 11 bases between. CDR3 length equals 15 residues. CDR3 protein: CAWSVSSSPGNTIYF. The CDR3 coding sequence is TGTGCCTGGAGTGTTTCGTCTTCTCCTGGAAACACCATATATTTT.

V gene TRBV5-6 combines with J gene TRBJ2-1, with TRBD2 matching over 12 bases. Germline lookup yields CDR1 SGHDT and CDR2 YYEEEE. The CDR3 consists of 16 residues. The ends lost 5 bases at V and 7 bases at J; junction bases unmatched: 10. DNA of the CDR3: TGTGCCAGCAGTCCCCTTCCTAGCGGGAGGGTAAATGAGCAGTTCTTC. Translated: CASSPLPSGRVNEQFF. The complete variable domain, with remaining parts taken from reference TRBV5-6 and TRBJ2-1, reads DAGVTQSPTHLIKTRGQQVTLRCSPKSGHDTVSWYQQALGQGPQFIFQYYEEEERQRGNFPDRFSGHQFPNYSSELNVNALLLGDSALYLCASSPLPSGRVNEQFFGPGTRLTVL.

Regarding this clone: The sample holds other DNA sequences that translate to the same CDR3. This chain connects TRBV5-4 to TRBJ2-3; perhaps TRBD2 as D (7 bases). V was shortened by 2 bases and J by 0 bases, with 10 bases between the two germline ends. The CDR3 length is 15 residues. Germline V gene data show CDR1 as SGHNT and CDR2 as YYREEE (reference sequence). The CDR3 sequence: CASSFGGPSTDTQYF. Written as DNA, the CDR3 is TGTGCCAGCAGCTTCGGGGGGCCGAGCACAGATACGCAGTATTTT.

The J gene is TRBJ2-2, the V gene TRBV19; 8 nucleotides match TRBD1. CDR1 and CDR2 from the germline V gene are LNHDA and SQIVND (reference sequence). CDR3 length: 15 amino acids. Losses at the gene ends were 10 bases for V and 6 bases for J; bases not matched to a gene: 13. The CDR3 loop reads CATMRGQGASGELFF. CDR3 nucleotides: TGTGCCACCATGAGAGGGCAGGGGGCATCCGGGGAGCTGTTTTTT.

The sample holds a few counts of this clone. This chain joins TRBV12-5 and TRBJ1-1; TRBD1 aligns across 8 bases. Germline V gene lookup returns CDR1 LGHNT and CDR2 FRNRAP. The CDR3 covers 15 residues. With 5 bases clipped from V and 6 bases from J, the junction kept 11 bases outside the gene matches. CDR3 nucleotides: TGTGCTAGTGGTAACAGGGGGGACGGGGGCGCTGAAGCTTTCTTT. It is translated as CASGNRGDGGAEAFF.

The chain combines TRBV11-2 with TRBJ2-3, with D hard to call. CDR1 and CDR2 from the germline V gene are SGHAT and FQNNGV. The CDR3 extends over 15 amino acids. Deletions cut 0 bases from V and 4 bases from J, with 11 bases between. This chain's CDR3 is CASSLDLISADTQYF. The CDR3 nucleotides read TGTGCCAGCAGCTTAGATCTTATATCAGCAGATACGCAGTATTTT.

The chain employs TRBV7-2 and TRBJ2-7; 11 nucleotides line up with TRBD2. Germline CDR1 is SGHTA and CDR2 is FQGNSA. The V gene end was trimmed by 1 base and the J gene end by 3 bases; junction bases not matched to a gene: 5. This CDR3 has 16 amino acids. This chain's CDR3 is CASSLGLSGRVYEQYF. In DNA form, the CDR3 reads TGTGCCAGCAGCTTAGGTCTTAGCGGGAGGGTCTACGAGCAGTACTTC.

This clone was seen a few times. This sequence joins TRBV6-5 and TRBJ2-2, with 9 bases aligning to TRBD1. The CDR3 extends over 14 amino acids. The germline V gene encodes CDR1 MNHEY and CDR2 SVGAGI. Trimming took 7 bases from V and 4 from J; bases not matched to a gene: 4. The CDR3 DNA sequence: TGTGCCAGCATGAGGACAGGGGCCACCGGGGAGCTGTTTTTT. This codes for CASMRTGATGELFF.

The chain is built from TRBV10-3 and TRBJ1-5; 8 bases map to TRBD1. Germline-derived CDR1 and CDR2 are ENHRY and SYGVKD. This CDR3 is built from 14 residues. V dropped 10 bases and J dropped 4; count of bases not matched to a gene: 9. The CDR3 DNA follows: TGTGCCACCCTTATCGGACAGGGAAATCAGCCCCAGCATTTT. Translation gives CATLIGQGNQPQHF.

The chain links TRBV19 to TRBJ2-1, with 9 bases that match TRBD2. The CDR3 spans 17 residues. Germline V gives CDR1 LNHDA, CDR2 SQIVND (reference sequence). Unmatched junction bases numbered 10, after V lost 1 base and J lost 6 bases. The DNA for the CDR3 is TGTGCCAGTAGTATAGGGGGGTCTAGCGGGATAGGCAATGAGCAGTTCTTC. It codes for CASSIGGSSGIGNEQFF.

As for this clone: Distinct nucleotide sequences in the sample also encode this CDR3. The chain joins TRBV24-1 to TRBJ1-2; 8 positions match TRBD1. CDR3 length equals 13 residues. V trimming: 3 bases; J trimming: 7 bases; junction bases outside the gene matches: 3. From germline, CDR1 is KGHDR and CDR2 SFDVKD. As DNA, the CDR3 is TGTGCCACCAGTGATCTAACAGGGGGTGGCTACACCTTC. Its protein is CATSDLTGGGYTF.

The genes are TRBV5-6 and TRBJ2-7, with unresolved D. The germline V gene has CDR1 SGHDT and CDR2 YYEEEE. Trimming left V 3 bases short and J 3 bases short, with 10 bases between. CDR3 size: 13 residues. CDR3 loop: CASSSLQNYEQYF. DNA for the CDR3: TGTGCCAGCAGCTCCCTCCAGAACTACGAGCAGTACTTC.

The genes are TRBV9 and TRBJ1-2; D remains unclear. V lost 0 bases and J 7 bases, leaving 10 bases between the germline ends. Germline V gene lookup returns CDR1 SGDLS and CDR2 YYNGEE. The CDR3 sequence is 13 residues long. CDR3 sequence (DNA): TGTGCCAGCAGCGTAGGTACAGCAAGTGGCTACACCTTC. Translation: CASSVGTASGYTF.

This clone was seen just once. The gene calls are TRBV27 and TRBJ2-5; 10 bases are a match to TRBD2. V lost 4 bases and J lost 2; bases outside the gene matches: 4. Germline assignment: CDR1 MNHEY and CDR2 SMNVEV (reference sequence). The CDR3 is made up of 15 amino acids. The CDR3 sequence: CASSSGTSVQETQYF. The DNA for the CDR3 is TGTGCCAGCAGTTCCGGGACTAGCGTACAAGAGACCCAGTACTTC.

This sequence joins TRBV7-3 and TRBJ2-1; TRBD2 agrees at 10 bases. V lost 5 bases and J lost 9; bases outside the gene matches: 13. The CDR3 runs to 16 residues. Germline lookup yields CDR1 SGHTA and CDR2 FQGTGA. The CDR3 nucleotides read TGTGCCAGCAGCAAGATTGGGGCTAGCGGGAGTGGTGAGCAGTTCTTC. Translating it yields CASSKIGASGSGEQFF.